These 2 T cell receptor beta chains share one sample of origin, sequenced in a study of blood T cell repertoires in COVID-19. Assay: immunoSEQ multiplex PCR; the TCRdb copy retains only in-frame clones and omits some. Among just over 50,000 clones, approximately 84% were seen once, and the ten largest hold roughly 15%. The sample consisted of peripheral blood. These receptors all come from a human donor with active COVID-19. The donor label of this sample is uncertain.

This clone was counted a single time. This sequence joins TRBV19 and TRBJ2-2, with 8 bases lining up with TRBD2. V shed 6 bases, J shed 1 base, and the junction held 13 bases outside the gene matches. CDR3 size: 18 residues. The germline V gene has CDR1 LNHDA and CDR2 SQIVND (reference sequence). In nucleotides, the CDR3 is TGTGCCAGTAGATCCGGCGGGGCGGGGGGATTGAACACCGGGGAGCTGTTTTTT. As protein: CASRSGGAGGLNTGELFF.

The rearrangement links TRBV27 to TRBJ2-1, with 8 bases fitting TRBD2. Germline CDR1 reads MNHEY; CDR2 reads SMNVEV (reference sequence). V lost 4 bases and J lost 9; bases outside the gene matches: 11. The CDR3 is 15 amino acids. The CDR3: CASSSRGGHRSEQFF. Here the CDR3 DNA reads TGTGCCAGCAGTTCCCGGGGGGGCCACAGGAGTGAGCAGTTCTTC.